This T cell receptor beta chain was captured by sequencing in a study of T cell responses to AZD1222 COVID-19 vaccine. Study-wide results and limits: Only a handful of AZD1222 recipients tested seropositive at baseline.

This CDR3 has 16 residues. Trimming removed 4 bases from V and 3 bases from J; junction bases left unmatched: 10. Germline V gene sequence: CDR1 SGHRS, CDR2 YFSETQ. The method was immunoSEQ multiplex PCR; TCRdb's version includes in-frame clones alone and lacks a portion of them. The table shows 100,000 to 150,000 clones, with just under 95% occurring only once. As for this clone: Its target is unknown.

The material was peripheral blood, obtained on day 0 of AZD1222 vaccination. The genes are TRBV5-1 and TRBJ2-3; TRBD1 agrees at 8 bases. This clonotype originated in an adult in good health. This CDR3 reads CASSPTRTGRTDTQYF. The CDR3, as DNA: TGCGCCAGCAGCCCCACCCGGACAGGGCGGACAGATACGCAGTATTTT.